Below, one T cell receptor (beta chain) is given with its context. The antigen is unknown. The CDR3 contains 15 residues. In germline, CDR1 is SGHNT, CDR2 YYREEE (reference sequence). The V gene end was trimmed by 4 bases and the J gene end by 5 bases; junction bases not matched to a gene: 11. This record belongs to a study of T cell repertoires in cytomegalovirus infection. One entry per CDR3 protein, called by TCRdb with MiXCR from the reads. The table shows some 390,000 distinct CDR3 sequences, with roughly 20% occurring only once. Points from the study as a whole: HLA-C-restricted CMV clonotypes gave the most frequent clonotype in two of eight donors.

The TCR was taken from a human donor in good health (CMV status not recorded). Some clones in this sample may be carry-over from other donors' samples. Sequencing was done on a sample of PBMCs. The chain employs TRBV5-4 and TRBJ2-5, with TRBD1 matching 7 bases. CDR3 sequence (DNA): TGTGCCAGCAGCAGGGACAGTCAAACTCAGGAGACCCAGTACTTC. It encodes CASSRDSQTQETQYF.